Listed here is a single T cell receptor (beta chain). This sample is part of a study of T cell changes during pregnancy in multiple sclerosis. The V and J ends lost 4 bases and 9 bases respectively, with 8 bases between them. Looked up from germline, CDR1 is SGHDT and CDR2 is YYEEEE. The CDR3 sequence is 11 residues long. The assay was immunoSEQ multiplex PCR, and TCRdb's table has in-frame clones only and misses some. This table has around 45,000 clones, more than 90% appearing once. The source of this sequence is a female donor in good health, enrolled as a control in a pregnancy study. This material consisted of CD4+ T cells from peripheral blood mononuclear cells, taken in the second trimester of pregnancy. The chain combines TRBV5-6 with TRBJ2-4; no clear D. CDR3 sequence: CASSRSSIQYF. CDR3 nucleotide sequence: TGTGCCAGCAGCCGCAGTTCCATTCAGTACTTC.